These T cell receptor beta chains were read from a single sample in a study of cytomegalovirus exposure and HLA in healthy donors. Some clones are missing from TCRdb's copy, which holds only in-frame ones; the method was immunoSEQ multiplex PCR. The data show about 200,000 clones, roughly 70% seen once. The sequenced sample was PBMCs. These receptors all stem from a man in his forties or fifties in good health and CMV-seropositive. Both conserved end residues are part of each CDR3. A D gene is named only where the DNA matches it firmly. Size is omitted from some rows. Given values are once, few, many or a class for expanded clones.

v_gene,d_gene,j_gene,abundance,CDR3nt,CDR3aa
TRBV9,NA,TRBJ1-5,few,TGTGCCAGCAGTGCAGGGTTCAACAATCAGCCCCAGCATTTT,CASSAGFNNQPQHF
TRBV29-1,TRBD2,TRBJ2-3,few,TGCAGCGTTGAGGGCGGGGGGGCAGATACGCAGTATTTT,CSVEGGGADTQYF
TRBV2,TRBD1,TRBJ2-3,once,TGTGCCACCCCGGGACAGGGAAGGCCAGATACGCAGTATTTT,CATPGQGRPDTQYF
TRBV6-1,NA,TRBJ2-1,NA,TGTGCCAGCAGTGAGGCAGGGAACAATGAGCAGTTCTTC,CASSEAGNNEQFF
TRBV2,NA,TRBJ1-2,NA,TGTGCCAGCCAACAGGGCCGGGGCTACACCTTC,CASQQGRGYTF
TRBV5-1,NA,TRBJ2-1,NA,TGCGCCAGCAGCTTGACAGGGAGGGGAAAGAATGAGCAGTTCTTC,CASSLTGRGKNEQFF
TRBV6-1,NA,TRBJ2-7,NA,TGTGCCAGCAGTCCCGCTCTGGGGGGCGAGCAGTACTTC,CASSPALGGEQYF
TRBV5-6,NA,TRBJ1-2,NA,TGTGCCAGCAGCCGGGGGGGCACTAACTATGGCTACACCTTC,CASSRGGTNYGYTF
TRBV7-9,NA,TRBJ2-7,NA,TGTGCCAGCAGCTCAAGAAGGACTGGGTCCTACGAGCAGTACTTC,CASSSRRTGSYEQYF
TRBV19,TRBD2,TRBJ2-7,once,TGTGCCAGTACCATGGGTAGCGGGGGGCAATACGAGCAGTACTTC,CASTMGSGGQYEQYF
TRBV5-6,NA,TRBJ1-2,NA,TGTGCCAGCACCGCCCAGGGTTTCTATGGCTACACCTTC,CASTAQGFYGYTF
TRBV7-6,TRBD2,TRBJ2-1,few,TGTGCCAGCAGTAATCCCGGGGGGGGGCAGTTCTTC,CASSNPGGGQFF
TRBV5-1,TRBD2,TRBJ2-7,NA,TGCGCCAGCAGCTGGGGAAGTAGCGGGGGCGACGAGCAGTACTTC,CASSWGSSGGDEQYF
TRBV29-1,TRBD1,TRBJ1-5,NA,TGCAGCGGGGGGGACAGTCAGGATTTT,CSGGDSQDF
TRBV7-2,TRBD1,TRBJ2-5,NA,TGTGCCAGCAGCCGGGACAGGGCTCAAGAGACCCAGTACTTC,CASSRDRAQETQYF
TRBV5-5,NA,TRBJ1-5,NA,TGTGCCAGCAGCCTGACACGTAATCAGCCCCAGCATTTT,CASSLTRNQPQHF
TRBV5-4,NA,TRBJ1-2,NA,TGTGCCAGTTCCCGGTTAGCTAACTATGGCTACACCTTC,CASSRLANYGYTF
TRBV9,NA,TRBJ2-5,NA,TGTGCCAGCAGCAGCCGAATTTTGCCCCAAGAGACCCAGTACTTC,CASSSRILPQETQYF
TRBV5-1,NA,TRBJ2-3,NA,TGCGCCAGCCACAACACAGATACGCAGTATTTT,CASHNTDTQYF
TRBV7-6,TRBD2,TRBJ2-5,few,TGTGCCAGCAGCCTCGATTTGGGGGGGAAGGAGACCCAGTACTTC,CASSLDLGGKETQYF
TRBV7-9,NA,TRBJ2-1,few,TGTGCCAGCAGCTTTACCCAGGGGTACAATGAGCAGTTCTTC,CASSFTQGYNEQFF
TRBV6-1,TRBD1,TRBJ1-2,NA,TGTGCCAGCAGACAGACAGGGACCAACTATGGCTACACCTTC,CASRQTGTNYGYTF
TRBV4-1,TRBD1,TRBJ2-3,NA,TGCGCCAGCAGCCTTGGACAGGGACTCCCAGATACGCAGTATTTT,CASSLGQGLPDTQYF
TRBV4-1,TRBD2,TRBJ2-3,NA,TGCGCCAGCAGCCAGGGGGGGGGAGATACGCAGTATTTT,CASSQGGGDTQYF
TRBV7-9,NA,TRBJ1-1,NA,TGTGCCAGCAGCTTAGGCCAAGGGACTGGGCAAGGATTAGCTTTCTTT,CASSLGQGTGQGLAFF
TRBV19,TRBD1,TRBJ1-5,NA,TGTGCCAGTAGTATTTTCGGGACAGGCCTAAATCAGCCCCAGCATTTT,CASSIFGTGLNQPQHF
TRBV9,TRBD2,TRBJ2-3,NA,TGTGCCAGCAGCGTGTCAGCTAGCGGGGTTACCACAGATACGCAGTATTTT,CASSVSASGVTTDTQYF
TRBV10-3,TRBD2,TRBJ2-7,NA,TGTGCCATCAGTGGAGCGGGGGAGCCGTACGAGCAGTACTTC,CAISGAGEPYEQYF
TRBV2,NA,TRBJ1-5,few,TGTGCCAGCAGTCTCGGGGGAGGACAGCCCCAGCATTTT,CASSLGGGQPQHF
TRBV6-5,TRBD1,TRBJ2-2,few,TGTGCCAGCACCTCACGGACAGGGGGTACCGGGGAGCTGTTTTTT,CASTSRTGGTGELFF
TRBV9,TRBD2,TRBJ2-5,NA,TGTGCCAGCAGCGTAGTAGCGGGGGCCCAAGAGACCCAGTACTTC,CASSVVAGAQETQYF
TRBV7-2,NA,TRBJ1-1,NA,TGTGCCAGCAGCTTAGACGGGGGGAGCACTGAAGCTTTCTTT,CASSLDGGSTEAFF
TRBV27,NA,TRBJ1-3,NA,TGTGCCAGCAGAGCATCCTCTGGAAACACCATATATTTT,CASRASSGNTIYF
TRBV6-6,NA,TRBJ2-5,NA,TGTGCCAGCAGCACGACTCGGGAGACCCAGTACTTC,CASSTTRETQYF
TRBV2,NA,TRBJ2-5,NA,TGTGCCAGCTATAGAGCCCTGAACCAAGAGACCCAGTACTTC,CASYRALNQETQYF
TRBV4-1,TRBD1,TRBJ2-2,NA,TGCGCCAGCAGCCAAGAGCGGACAGGGCCCATCACCGGGGCGCTGTTTTTT,CASSQERTGPITGALFF
TRBV4-1,NA,TRBJ2-7,NA,TGCGCCAGCAGCCCCGCGGAAGTGCCCTACGAGCAGTACTTC,CASSPAEVPYEQYF
TRBV14,NA,TRBJ1-1,medium-sized,TGTGCCAGCAGCCAGTTAAGAAGAGGAGCTTTCTTT,CASSQLRRGAFF
TRBV5-6,TRBD1,TRBJ2-7,few,TGTGCCAGCAGCCGGACAGGGCTCTCCTACGAGCAGTACTTC,CASSRTGLSYEQYF
TRBV27,TRBD1,TRBJ2-7,NA,TGTGCCAGCAGTTTAAGCCCGGGGACAGGGGTCTACGAGCAGTACTTC,CASSLSPGTGVYEQYF
TRBV27,NA,TRBJ1-2,few,TGTGCCAGCGGCCCCTCACAGACAGAAACCTTC,CASGPSQTETF
TRBV19,TRBD1,TRBJ2-7,few,TGTGCCACCGGGTTGACAGGGACCTCCTACGAGCAGTACTTC,CATGLTGTSYEQYF
TRBV6-5,TRBD1,TRBJ2-5,NA,TGTGCCAGCAGCCAGACAGGGGAAGAGACCCAGTACTTC,CASSQTGEETQYF
TRBV6-1,NA,TRBJ2-7,few,TGTGCCAGCAGTGAAGCCGGGACTGTGACCTACGAGCAGTACTTC,CASSEAGTVTYEQYF
TRBV27,NA,TRBJ1-6,NA,TGTGCCAGCAGTTTAACGGTCGGTAATTCACCCCTCCACTTT,CASSLTVGNSPLHF
TRBV7-3,NA,TRBJ1-2,NA,TGTGCCAGCAGCTTGCGGCGGGTGGGCTATGGCTACACCTTC,CASSLRRVGYGYTF
TRBV7-2,NA,TRBJ1-1,once,TGTGCCAGCAGCTTCGGGGGGGTGGGAAAAGCTTTCTTT,CASSFGGVGKAFF
TRBV6-5,TRBD1,TRBJ1-2,NA,TGTGCCAGCAGTGACGAGACAGGGAGTGGCTACACCTTC,CASSDETGSGYTF
TRBV4-1,TRBD1,TRBJ1-2,NA,TGCGCCAGCAGCCAAACCGGACAGGGGGCGAGCTATGGCTACACCTTC,CASSQTGQGASYGYTF
TRBV15,NA,TRBJ1-5,NA,TGTGCCACCAGCAGACAGTTTAATCAGCCCCAGCATTTT,CATSRQFNQPQHF
TRBV6-5,TRBD1,TRBJ1-2,NA,TGTGCCAGCAGCGCCGGGACAGGGGCCACCTATGGCTACACCTTC,CASSAGTGATYGYTF
TRBV5-4,TRBD1,TRBJ1-2,NA,TGTGCCAGCAGCCCTAGACAGGGGATGAAGGGCTACACCTTC,CASSPRQGMKGYTF
TRBV6-5,NA,TRBJ1-1,NA,TGTGCCAGCAGAGGAGGGCCACACACTGAAGCTTTCTTT,CASRGGPHTEAFF
TRBV2,TRBD1,TRBJ2-7,NA,TGTGCCAGCAGCGACTCCGGGACAGGCGTCTACGAGCAGTACTTC,CASSDSGTGVYEQYF
TRBV2,TRBD2,TRBJ2-1,NA,TGTGCCAGCAGCGTAAGCGGGAGGGGCAATGAGCAGTTCTTC,CASSVSGRGNEQFF